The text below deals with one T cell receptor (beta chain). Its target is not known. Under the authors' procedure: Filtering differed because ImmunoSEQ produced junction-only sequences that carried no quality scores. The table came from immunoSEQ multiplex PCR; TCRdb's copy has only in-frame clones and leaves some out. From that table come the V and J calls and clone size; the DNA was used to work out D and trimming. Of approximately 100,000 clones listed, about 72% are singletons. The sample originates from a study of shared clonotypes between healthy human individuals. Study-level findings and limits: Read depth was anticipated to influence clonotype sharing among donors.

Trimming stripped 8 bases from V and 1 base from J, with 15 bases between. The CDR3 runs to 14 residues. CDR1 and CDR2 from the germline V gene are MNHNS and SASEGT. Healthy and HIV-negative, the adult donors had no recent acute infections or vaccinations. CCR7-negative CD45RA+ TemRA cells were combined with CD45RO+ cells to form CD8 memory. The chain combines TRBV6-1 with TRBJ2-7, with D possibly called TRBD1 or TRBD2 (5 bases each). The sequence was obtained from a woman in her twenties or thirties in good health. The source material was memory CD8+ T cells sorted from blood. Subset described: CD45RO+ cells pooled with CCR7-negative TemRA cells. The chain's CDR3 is CASGNLGESYEQYF. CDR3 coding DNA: TGTGCCAGCGGTAATTTGGGGGAATCCTACGAGCAGTACTTC.